This T cell receptor (beta chain) was sequenced during a study of blood T cell repertoires in COVID-19. As processed by the authors: Estimated nucleated cell counts came from reference gene primer amplification. TCRdb keeps only in-frame clones here, not all; method: immunoSEQ multiplex PCR. Clone size and the V and J calls come from that table; the DNA yielded D and trimming. In the table there are about 120,000 clones, 80% to 85% of which are singletons. The TCR sequence derives from a woman younger than 45 who had recovered from COVID-19. Material: PBMCs or T cells enriched from blood (not recorded which).

The CDR3 nucleotides read TGTGCCAGCAGTTTTAGGAGGGGACAGGGGATTGGGTACGAGCAGTACTTC. Translation gives CASSFRRGQGIGYEQYF. This sequence joins TRBV27 and TRBJ2-7, with TRBD1 matching 10 bases. This CDR3 comprises 17 residues. V lost 3 bases to trimming and J lost 4 bases; unmatched junction nucleotides: 12. From germline, CDR1 is MNHEY and CDR2 SMNVEV (reference sequence).